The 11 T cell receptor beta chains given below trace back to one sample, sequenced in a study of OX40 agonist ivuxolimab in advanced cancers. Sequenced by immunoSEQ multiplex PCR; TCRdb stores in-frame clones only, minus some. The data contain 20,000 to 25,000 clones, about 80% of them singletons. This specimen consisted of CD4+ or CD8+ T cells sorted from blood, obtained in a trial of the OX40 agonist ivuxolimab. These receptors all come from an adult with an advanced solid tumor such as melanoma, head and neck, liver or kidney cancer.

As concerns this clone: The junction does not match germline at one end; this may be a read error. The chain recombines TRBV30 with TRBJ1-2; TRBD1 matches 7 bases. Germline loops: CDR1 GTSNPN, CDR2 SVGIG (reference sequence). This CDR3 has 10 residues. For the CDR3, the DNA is TGTGCCTGGAGTGGGACAGGACCCTTCTTC. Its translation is CAWSGTGPFF.

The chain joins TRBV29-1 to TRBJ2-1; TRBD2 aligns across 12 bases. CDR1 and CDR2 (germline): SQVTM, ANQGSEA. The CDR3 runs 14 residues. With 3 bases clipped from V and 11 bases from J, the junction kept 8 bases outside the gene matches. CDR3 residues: CSVEASGRAVKQFF. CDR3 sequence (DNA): TGCAGCGTTGAGGCTAGCGGGAGGGCAGTCAAGCAGTTCTTC.

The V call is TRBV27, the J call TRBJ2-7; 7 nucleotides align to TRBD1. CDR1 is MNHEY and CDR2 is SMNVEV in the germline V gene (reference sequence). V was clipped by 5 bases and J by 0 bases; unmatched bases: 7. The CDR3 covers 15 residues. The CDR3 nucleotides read TGTGCCAGCAGTCTCAGGGGGTACAGCTCCTACGAGCAGTACTTC. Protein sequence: CASSLRGYSSYEQYF.

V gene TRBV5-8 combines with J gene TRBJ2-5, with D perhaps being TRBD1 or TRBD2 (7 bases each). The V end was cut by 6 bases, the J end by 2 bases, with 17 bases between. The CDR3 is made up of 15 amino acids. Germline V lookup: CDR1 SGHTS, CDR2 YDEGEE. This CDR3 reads CASTPQGGPQETQYF. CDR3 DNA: TGTGCCAGCACCCCCCAGGGGGGGCCACAAGAGACCCAGTACTTC. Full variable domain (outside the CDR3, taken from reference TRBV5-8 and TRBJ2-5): EAGVTQSPTHLIKTRGQQATLRCSPISGHTSVYWYQQALGLGLQFLLWYDEGEERNRGNFPPRFSGRQFPNYSSELNVNALELEDSALYLCASTPQGGPQETQYFGPGTRLLVL.

The CDR3 spells CASSLAGTPADTQYF. The CDR3 DNA reads TGTGCCAGCAGCTTAGCGGGAACCCCCGCAGATACGCAGTATTTT. The V call is TRBV13, the J call TRBJ2-3, with D possibly being TRBD2 (5 bases). The CDR3 extends over 15 amino acids. Trimming removed 1 base from V and 4 bases from J, with 12 bases in between. The germline gives CDR1 PRHDT, CDR2 FYEKMQ (reference sequence).

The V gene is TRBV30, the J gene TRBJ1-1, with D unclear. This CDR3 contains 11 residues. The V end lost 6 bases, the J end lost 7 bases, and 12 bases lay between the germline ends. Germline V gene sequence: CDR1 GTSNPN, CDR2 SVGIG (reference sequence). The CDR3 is CACTTPYEAFF. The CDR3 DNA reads TGTGCCTGTACGACCCCGTATGAAGCTTTCTTT.

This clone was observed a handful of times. In nucleotides, the CDR3 is TGTGCCAGCTCACCCTCCGGGACTGAAGCTTTCTTT. Its protein product is CASSPSGTEAFF. This chain links TRBV18 with TRBJ1-1; D gene ambiguous. Trimming removed 3 bases at V and 5 bases at J, with 7 bases between. Germline V gene lookup returns CDR1 KGHSH and CDR2 LQKENI. This CDR3 contains 12 residues.

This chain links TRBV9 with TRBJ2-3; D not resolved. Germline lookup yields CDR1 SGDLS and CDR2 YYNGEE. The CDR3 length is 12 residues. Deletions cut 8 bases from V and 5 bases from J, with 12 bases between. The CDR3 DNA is TGTGCCAGTCCGCGACGGGTAGATACGCAGTATTTT. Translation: CASPRRVDTQYF.

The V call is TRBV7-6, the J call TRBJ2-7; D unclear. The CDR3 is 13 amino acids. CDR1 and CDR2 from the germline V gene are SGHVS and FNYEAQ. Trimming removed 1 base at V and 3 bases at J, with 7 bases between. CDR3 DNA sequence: TGTGCCAGCAGCTTAGGGGCTCGCTACGAGCAGTACTTC. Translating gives CASSLGARYEQYF. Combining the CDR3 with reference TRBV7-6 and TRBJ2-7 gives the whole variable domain GAGVSQSPRYKVTKRGQDVALRCDPISGHVSLYWYRQALGQGPEFLTYFNYEAQQDKSGLPNDRFSAERPEGSISTLTIQRTEQRDSAMYRCASSLGARYEQYFGPGTRLTVT.

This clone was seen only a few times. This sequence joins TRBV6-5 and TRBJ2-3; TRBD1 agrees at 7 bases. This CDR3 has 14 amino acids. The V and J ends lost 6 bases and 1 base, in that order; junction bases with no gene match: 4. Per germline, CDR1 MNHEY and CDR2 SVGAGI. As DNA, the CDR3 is TGTGCCAGCAGCCGACAGGGAGGCACAGATACGCAGTATTTT. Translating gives CASSRQGGTDTQYF.

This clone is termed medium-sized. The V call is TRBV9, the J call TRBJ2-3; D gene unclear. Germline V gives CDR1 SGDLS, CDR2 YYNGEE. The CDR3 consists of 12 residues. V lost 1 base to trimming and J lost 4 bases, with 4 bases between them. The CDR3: CASSVLADTQYF. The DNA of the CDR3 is TGTGCCAGCAGCGTACTAGCAGATACGCAGTATTTT.